One and the same sample provided the 23 T cell receptor beta chains below, sequenced in a study of blood T cells in healthy people across ages (dated by TCRdb to the mid-2010s). The library was built by means of 5' RACE. TCRdb records Illumina HiSeq 2500 as the sequencer. A second PCR of 7 to 11 cycles was run with a J-beta primer mix and a sample-barcoded 5' primer. TCRdb handled the public reads itself, with Q25 trimming in fastp and clone calling in MiXCR, and kept productive beta chains. Every CDR3 protein is listed once, alongside the most common genes and DNA of its rows. The table for this sample lists around 620,000 distinct CDR3 sequences; roughly a quarter of them were counted only once. The top ten hold around 18% of the sample. Sequenced sample: blood. Source of these receptors: a woman in her 70s in good health.

The V gene is TRBV7-2, the J gene TRBJ2-3, with 8 bases aligning to TRBD1. Germline assignment: CDR1 SGHTA and CDR2 FQGNSA. This CDR3 spans 15 amino acids. V was pared by 1 base and J by 2 bases, with 2 bases of the junction left unmatched. Here the CDR3 DNA reads TGTGCCAGCAGCTTAGGGGGACAGGCCACAGATACGCAGTATTTT. Its protein is CASSLGGQATDTQYF.

The chain carries TRBV7-2 and TRBJ1-1; tentatively, D is TRBD1 (5 bases). The V end was cut by 5 bases, the J end by 10 bases, with 17 bases between. CDR3 length equals 13 residues. CDR1 is SGHTA, CDR2 FQGNSA, per germline. The CDR3 reads CASSLGPVGPAFF. The CDR3 DNA reads TGTGCCAGCAGCCTGGGACCGGTGGGTCCAGCTTTCTTT.

This clonotype was seen only a few times. The chain joins TRBV5-1 to TRBJ2-5; tentatively, D is TRBD1 or TRBD2 (5 bases each). V gave up 0 bases and J gave up 5 bases, with 14 bases separating them. There are 15 residues in the CDR3. Germline V gene sequence: CDR1 SGHRS, CDR2 YFSETQ. The CDR3 reads CASSLDLSWGETQYF. The CDR3 DNA is TGCGCCAGCAGCTTGGACCTGTCTTGGGGGGAGACCCAGTACTTC.

CDR3 sequence: CSAAGLRDGYTF. In DNA form, the CDR3 reads TGCAGCGCTGCAGGGCTTCGGGATGGCTACACCTTC. J is TRBJ1-2 and V is TRBV29-1; D might be TRBD1 (5 bases). Germline CDR1 is SQVTM and CDR2 is ANQGSEA. Trimming removed 7 bases at V and 6 bases at J, with 15 bases between. This CDR3 region has 12 residues.

This chain connects TRBV7-2 to TRBJ2-5; D could derive from TRBD1 or TRBD2 (5 bases each). In germline, CDR1 is SGHTA, CDR2 FQGNSA. V gave up 1 base and J gave up 7 bases, with 13 bases separating them. This CDR3 region has 14 residues. This CDR3 reads CASSLGWGEGTQYF. The CDR3 DNA sequence: TGTGCCAGCAGCTTAGGGTGGGGCGAGGGGACCCAGTACTTC.

CDR3 loop: CASSQDIGLTPLETQYF. CDR3 DNA sequence: TGTGCCAGCAGCCAAGATATAGGACTCACACCGCTGGAGACCCAGTACTTC. This chain connects TRBV4-2 to TRBJ2-5; D is perhaps TRBD2 (5 bases). Trimming pared 0 bases from V and 5 bases from J, leaving 19 bases between. In germline, CDR1 is LGHNA, CDR2 YNFKEQ. This CDR3 spans 17 amino acids.

The genes are TRBV7-2 and TRBJ1-4, with a tentative D call TRBD1 (5 bases). With 3 bases removed from V and 3 bases from J, the gap between germline ends came to 14 bases. CDR1 is SGHTA and CDR2 is FQGNSA in the germline V gene. This CDR3 has 16 residues. CDR3 protein: CASSFESARANEKLFF. The CDR3 DNA follows: TGTGCCAGCAGCTTTGAAAGTGCCAGGGCTAATGAAAAACTGTTTTTT. Filled out from reference TRBV7-2 and TRBJ1-4, the complete variable domain reads GAGVSQSPSNKVTEKGKDVELRCDPISGHTALYWYRQSLGQGLEFLIYFQGNSAPDKSGLPSDRFSAERTGGSVSTLTIQRTQQEDSAVYLCASSFESARANEKLFFGSGTQLSVL.

This clonotype turned up a few times. The chain couples TRBV7-9 to TRBJ1-2, with a possible D match to TRBD1 (5 bases). The length of the CDR3 is 14 residues. Per germline, CDR1 SEHNR and CDR2 FQNEAQ (reference sequence). The V and J ends lost 3 bases and 3 bases respectively, with 11 bases between them. The CDR3 bases are TGTGCCAGCAGCTTGGGGGGACGGGACTATGGCTACACCTTC. Protein: CASSLGGRDYGYTF. The full variable domain, its missing parts supplied by reference TRBV7-9 and TRBJ1-2, is DTGVSQNPRHKITKRGQNVTFRCDPISEHNRLYWYRQTLGQGPEFLTYFQNEAQLEKSRLLSDRFSAERPKGSFSTLEIQRTEQGDSAMYLCASSLGGRDYGYTFGSGTRLTVV.

In this sample, this clonotype turned up a few times. The chain employs TRBV6-5 and TRBJ2-7; TRBD1 matches at 7 bases. The CDR3 runs to 15 residues. From germline, CDR1 is MNHEY and CDR2 SVGAGI. V lost 2 bases, J lost 1 base, and 5 bases stayed unmatched. The CDR3 DNA is TGTGCCAGCAGTTACAGGGGGCTTGAGTCCTACGAGCAGTACTTC. Translating it yields CASSYRGLESYEQYF.

This clonotype was seen repeatedly, ten times or more. Mismatch with germline at one junction end may stem from a read error. The rearrangement joins TRBV7-2 to TRBJ2-1; D call uncertain. The CDR3 extends over 13 amino acids. Germline values: CDR1 SGHTA, CDR2 FQGNSA. CDR3 amino acids: CASSLNGYNEQFF. CDR3 nucleotides: TGCGCCAGCAGCTTGAATGGGTACAATGAGCAGTTCTTC.

A few counts support this clonotype. This rearrangement joins TRBV28 to TRBJ2-7, with a weak D call TRBD1 (6 bases). Germline V gene sequence: CDR1 MDHEN, CDR2 SYDVKM. V lost 3 bases to trimming and J lost 7 bases, with 7 bases between them. The CDR3 length is 11 residues. CDR3 bases: TGTGCCAGCAGTTTTACAGGGGAGCAGTACTTC. Translated, it gives CASSFTGEQYF.

This clonotype was counted between two and nine times. The chain is built from TRBV7-6 and TRBJ1-3; D might be TRBD1 (5 bases). The germline gives CDR1 SGHVS, CDR2 FNYEAQ. Trimming stripped 5 bases from V and 5 bases from J, with 13 bases between. The CDR3 consists of 14 residues. The CDR3 DNA sequence: TGTGCCAGCAGCCCCCAGGGAATCAGAAACACCATATATTTT. Translating it yields CASSPQGIRNTIYF.

This rearrangement joins TRBV27 to TRBJ1-1; unclear D gene. The CDR3 sequence is 13 residues long. Trimming took 9 bases from V and 0 from J, leaving 11 bases between them. Germline CDR1 is MNHEY and CDR2 is SMNVEV (reference sequence). The CDR3 region has the DNA TGTGCCAGTTCTGACGGAATGAACACTGAAGCTTTCTTT. Encoded protein: CASSDGMNTEAFF.

The gene calls are TRBV10-3 and TRBJ2-3; 9 nucleotides align to TRBD2. V was pared by 6 bases and J by 2 bases, with 6 bases of the junction left unmatched. The CDR3 length is 15 residues. Germline CDR1 ENHRY, CDR2 SYGVKD. CDR3 sequence: CAISFTSGYTDTQYF. The CDR3 coding sequence is TGTGCCATCAGCTTCACTAGCGGGTACACAGATACGCAGTATTTT.

This clonotype was seen a few times. This sequence joins TRBV7-2 and TRBJ2-5; D is possibly TRBD2 (5 bases). Matching the DNA end better, TRBJ2-7 makes the J call doubtful. The CDR3 sequence is 16 residues long. CDR1 SGHTA and CDR2 FQGNSA come from the germline V gene. The CDR3 here is CASSSSFSVRSYEQYF. As DNA, the CDR3 is TGTGCCAGCAGCTCGTCTTTTAGCGTGAGGTCCTACGAGCAGTACTTC.

This clonotype was seen a few times. This sequence joins TRBV11-2 and TRBJ2-5; maybe TRBD2 (5 bases). This CDR3 is 14 amino acids long. CDR1 is SGHAT and CDR2 is FQNNGV in the germline V gene. V dropped 2 bases and J dropped 5 bases, with 12 bases sitting between them. The CDR3 loop reads CASSLRAGGETQYF. CDR3 DNA sequence: TGTGCCAGCAGCTTACGGGCAGGCGGGGAGACCCAGTACTTC.

The rearrangement uses TRBV20-1 and TRBJ1-3, with 7 bases identical to TRBD1. Trimming removed 4 bases from V and 2 bases from J; junction bases left unmatched: 2. This CDR3 contains 13 residues. The germline V gene encodes CDR1 DFQATT and CDR2 SNEGSKA (reference sequence). In DNA, the CDR3 is TGCAGTGCTAATGACAGGGCTGGAAACACCATATATTTT. The encoded protein is CSANDRAGNTIYF.

There are a few counts of this clonotype. The chain employs TRBV10-3 and TRBJ2-2; either TRBD1 or TRBD2 may fit D (7 bases each). The CDR3 is made up of 16 amino acids. CDR1 is ENHRY, CDR2 SYGVKD, per germline. V dropped 6 bases and J dropped 1 base, with 15 bases sitting between them. The CDR3 protein is CAIRQTGRVNTGELFF. The CDR3 coding sequence is TGTGCCATCAGGCAGACAGGGAGGGTGAACACCGGGGAGCTGTTTTTT.

This clonotype was observed a handful of times. V is TRBV11-1 and J is TRBJ2-1, with 7 positions matching TRBD2. V shed 5 bases, J shed 8 bases, and the junction held 15 bases outside the gene matches. This CDR3 comprises 16 residues. Germline V gene sequence: CDR1 SGHAT, CDR2 FQDESV (reference sequence). This chain's CDR3 is CASSPNAAGVGHEQFF. In DNA form, the CDR3 reads TGTGCCAGCAGCCCAAACGCGGCGGGGGTTGGCCATGAGCAGTTCTTC.

This clonotype was observed a few times. The V gene is TRBV12-3 or TRBV12-4, the J gene TRBJ2-5, with 7 bases fitting TRBD2. V was pared by 3 bases and J by 5 bases, with 6 bases of the junction left unmatched. The CDR3 spans 14 residues. The CDR3 region has the DNA TGTGCCAGCAGTTTGGGACTATCCGGGGAGACCCAGTACTTC. Protein product: CASSLGLSGETQYF.

The chain carries TRBV6-1 and TRBJ1-5, with TRBD1 as a possible D gene (5 bases). V was clipped by 6 bases and J by 4 bases, with 16 bases between them. The CDR3 is made up of 15 amino acids. Germline V lookup: CDR1 MNHNS, CDR2 SASEGT. CDR3 sequence reads: CASRPWERGNQPQHF. CDR3 coding DNA: TGTGCCAGCAGGCCCTGGGAGAGGGGTAATCAGCCCCAGCATTTT.

In its sample, this clonotype was seen a few times. This chain uses TRBV7-2 with TRBJ2-3; 8 bases agree with TRBD2. Germline trimming cut 1 base from V and 2 bases from J; bases unmatched to any gene: 5. CDR1 and CDR2 from the germline V gene are SGHTA and FQGNSA. There are 16 residues in the CDR3. The CDR3 loop is CASSLGGTRATDTQYF. In nucleotides, the CDR3 is TGTGCCAGCAGCTTAGGGGGGACTAGGGCCACAGATACGCAGTATTTT. The full variable domain, with the rest looked up from reference TRBV7-2 and TRBJ2-3, is GAGVSQSPSNKVTEKGKDVELRCDPISGHTALYWYRQSLGQGLEFLIYFQGNSAPDKSGLPSDRFSAERTGGSVSTLTIQRTQQEDSAVYLCASSLGGTRATDTQYFGPGTRLTVL.

This clonotype was seen many times. V and J are TRBV5-1 and TRBJ2-5; TRBD2 aligns across 10 bases. The CDR3 sequence is 16 residues long. J was trimmed by 4 bases and V by 0 bases; bases with no gene match: 6. The germline V gene has CDR1 SGHRS and CDR2 YFSETQ. CDR3 residues: CASSLDLAGGRETQYF. CDR3 sequence (DNA): TGCGCCAGCAGCTTGGATTTAGCGGGGGGACGAGAGACCCAGTACTTC.